The clone carrying this T cell receptor beta chain was picked up many times. One entry per CDR3 protein results from TCRdb running MiXCR on the 5' RACE reads. The table has 150,000 to 200,000 distinct CDR3 sequences, around 7% seen once; the top ten hold more than 2%. The germline V gene encodes CDR1 LNHDA and CDR2 SQIVND (reference sequence). V lost 5 bases to trimming and J lost 4 bases, with 8 bases between them. The CDR3 totals 12 residues. This entry comes from a study of T cells after yellow fever vaccination. Overall study: When fractions had low cell numbers, they were prepared with SMART-Seq v4 Ultra Low Input.

The chain is built from TRBV19 and TRBJ1-2; no firm D call. The sequencing used CD4+ T cells sorted from PBMCs, collected 5 to 6 days after the first yellow fever vaccination. This receptor was taken from a man aged 18-30 years who received the YFV17D yellow fever vaccine. The CDR3 reads CASSFSAYGYTF. The DNA for the CDR3 is TGTGCCAGTAGTTTTTCCGCCTATGGCTACACCTTC.